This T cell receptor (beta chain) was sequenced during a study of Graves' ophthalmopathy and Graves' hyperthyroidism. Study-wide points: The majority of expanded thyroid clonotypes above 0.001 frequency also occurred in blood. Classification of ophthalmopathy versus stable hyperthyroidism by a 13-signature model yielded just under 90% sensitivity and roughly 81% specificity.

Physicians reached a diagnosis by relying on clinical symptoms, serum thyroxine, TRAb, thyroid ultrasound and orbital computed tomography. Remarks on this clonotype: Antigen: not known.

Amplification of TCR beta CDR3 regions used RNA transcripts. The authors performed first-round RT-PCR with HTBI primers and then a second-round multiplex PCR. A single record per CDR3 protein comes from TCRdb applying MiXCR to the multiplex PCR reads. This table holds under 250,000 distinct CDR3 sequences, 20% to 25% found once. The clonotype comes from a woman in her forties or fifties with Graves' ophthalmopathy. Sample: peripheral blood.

The CDR3 reads CASSPSRVHEQYF. In DNA form, the CDR3 reads TGTGCCAGCAGCCCCTCTAGGGTACACGAGCAGTACTTC. V usage is TRBV28 and J usage is TRBJ2-7; D is ambiguous. V was trimmed by 6 bases and J by 5 bases, leaving 14 bases between them. Germline V CDR1 and CDR2: MDHEN, SYDVKM. There are 13 residues in the CDR3.